This T cell receptor (beta chain) emerged from a study of T cell responses to AZD1222 COVID-19 vaccine. Notes on the study in general: Unmutated variant regions are reportedly the target of nearly half of TCRs that are spike-specific. Repertoire sampling was restricted to post-peak T cell response timepoints. Researchers report vaccine-associated CD4 TCRs spanning spike, with dominance at 160-218 and 743-854.

Recipients boosted at about 4 weeks or about 12 weeks are pooled. Points on this clone: The antigen remains undetermined.

Using immunoSEQ multiplex PCR, the repertoire was profiled, and TCRdb retains in-frame clones only, with some absent. The profile covers 50,000 to 55,000 clones, with roughly 87% appearing a single time and roughly 2.7% taken by the ten largest. The CDR3 sequence is 11 residues long. Germline loops: CDR1 SGHVS, CDR2 FQNEAQ. V lost 6 bases and J lost 3, with 6 bases in between. The chain joins TRBV7-8 to TRBJ2-7; no clear D. Source: peripheral blood, taken 28 days after the second AZD1222 dose. The TCR originated in an adult who received the AZD1222 COVID-19 vaccine. The CDR3 reads CASSPNYEQYF. The CDR3 DNA sequence: TGTGCCAGCAGTCCCAACTACGAGCAGTACTTC.